This T cell receptor beta chain derives from a study of T cells in tumors after PD-1 blockade. The V gene's germline CDR1 is WSHSY and CDR2 SAAADI. Trimming removed 2 bases at V and 6 bases at J, with 23 bases between. The CDR3 is 17 amino acids. Sequencing was performed with immunoSEQ multiplex PCR; in TCRdb, only in-frame clones are kept and a portion is missing. The sample has 45,000 or so clones, 65% to 85% seen once; the top ten hold 8.5% to 9%. This sequence was found in a human donor with advanced basal cell or squamous cell carcinoma (not recorded which). This specimen consisted of PBMCs, obtained before anti-PD-1 therapy. The rearrangement links TRBV10-2 to TRBJ2-7, with a possible D match to TRBD2 (6 bases). The CDR3 spells CASSEQPLGVSAGEQYF. DNA for the CDR3: TGCGCCAGCAGTGAGCAGCCACTAGGAGTTTCAGCGGGCGAGCAGTACTTC.